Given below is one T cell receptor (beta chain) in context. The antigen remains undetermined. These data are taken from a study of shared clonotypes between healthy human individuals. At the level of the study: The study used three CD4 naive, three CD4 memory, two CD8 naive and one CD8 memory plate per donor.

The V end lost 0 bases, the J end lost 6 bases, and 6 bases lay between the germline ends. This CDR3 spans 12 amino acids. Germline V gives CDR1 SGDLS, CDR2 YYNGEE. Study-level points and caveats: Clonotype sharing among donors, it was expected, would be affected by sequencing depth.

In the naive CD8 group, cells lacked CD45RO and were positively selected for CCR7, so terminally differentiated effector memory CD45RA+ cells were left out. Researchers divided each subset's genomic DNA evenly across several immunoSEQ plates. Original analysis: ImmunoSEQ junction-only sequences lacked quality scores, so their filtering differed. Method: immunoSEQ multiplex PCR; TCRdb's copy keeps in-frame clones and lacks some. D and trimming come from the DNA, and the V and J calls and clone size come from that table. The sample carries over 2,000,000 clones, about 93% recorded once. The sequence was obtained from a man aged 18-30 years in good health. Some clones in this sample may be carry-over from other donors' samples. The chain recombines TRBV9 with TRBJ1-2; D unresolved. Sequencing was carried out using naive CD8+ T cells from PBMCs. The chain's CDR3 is CASSVAGDGYTF. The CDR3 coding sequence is TGTGCCAGCAGCGTAGCCGGGGATGGCTACACCTTC. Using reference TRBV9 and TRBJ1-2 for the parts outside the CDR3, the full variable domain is DSGVTQTPKHLITATGQRVTLRCSPRSGDLSVYWYQQSLDQGLQFLIQYYNGEERAKGNILERFSAQQFPDLHSELNLSSLELGDSALYFCASSVAGDGYTFGSGTRLTVV.